This T cell receptor (beta chain) was identified in a study of shared clonotypes between healthy human individuals. Across the study: Every donor yielded three CD4 naive, three CD4 memory, two CD8 naive and one CD8 memory plate.

On this clone itself: A read error may produce the germline difference seen at one junction end.

Genomic DNA from each subset was divided evenly over several immunoSEQ plates. Profiling relied on immunoSEQ multiplex PCR, and the TCRdb table lists in-frame clones only, not all of them. The profile covers around 2.1 million clones, with 95% appearing a single time and around 0.13% taken by the ten largest. The CDR3 has 13 amino acids. Germline CDR1 reads MGHRA; CDR2 reads YSYEKL. Within Nashville, Tennessee resided all donors, each a Caucasian adult. This rearrangement joins TRBV4-1 to TRBJ2-7, with D possibly being TRBD1 (6 bases). The clonotype originates from a man between 18 and 35 years old in good health. Sequencing was done on a sample of naive CD4+ T cells sorted from blood. Subset reported: CD45RA+ positively selected. The chain's CDR3 is CASSPDSAYEQYF. Written as DNA, the CDR3 is TGCGCTAGCAGCCCGGACAGCGCCTACGAGCAGTACTTC.